This T cell receptor (beta chain) was profiled in a study of technical replicates of blood from several donors. Some clones are missing from TCRdb's copy, which holds only in-frame ones; the method was immunoSEQ multiplex PCR. Of more than 90,000 clones listed, roughly 96% are singletons. Germline V gene sequence: CDR1 SGHTS, CDR2 YDEGEE. V was pared by 0 bases and J by 1 base, with 8 bases between. The CDR3 extends over 14 amino acids. The material sequenced was T cells isolated from PBMCs. This clonotype was sampled from a human donor in good health. The chain recombines TRBV5-8 with TRBJ2-7; D possibly corresponds to TRBD2 (5 bases). The CDR3 loop reads CASSLGLASYEQYF. The CDR3 DNA follows: TGTGCCAGCAGCTTGGGTTTAGCGTCCTACGAGCAGTACTTC.